This passage covers 26 T cell receptor beta chains from one sample sequenced in a study of shared T cell receptors in the human thymus. Here immunoSEQ multiplex PCR was the method, and the copy in TCRdb shows in-frame clones only, minus some. The sample shows more than 550,000 clones, roughly 85% of them seen only once. In addition, the sample was reused for a study of human thymus T cells.

Sequencing used thymocytes. All receptors derive from a girl under three years old with a congenital heart defect.

The CDR3 here is CASSTDTGNEQFF. The CDR3, as DNA: TGTGCCAGCAGTACTGACACGGGAAATGAGCAGTTCTTC. This chain connects TRBV2 to TRBJ2-1, with D possibly matching TRBD2 (5 bases). Trimming shortened V by 5 bases and J by 7 bases, and 12 bases separated the two germline ends. From germline, CDR1 is SNHLY and CDR2 FYNNEI. The CDR3 is 13 residues long.

V is TRBV5-6 and J is TRBJ1-1; possible D gene TRBD1, 5 bases. CDR1 is SGHDT and CDR2 is YYEEEE in the germline V gene. The V end lost 2 bases, the J end lost 6 bases, and 14 bases lay between the germline ends. The length of the CDR3 is 14 residues. CDR3 residues: CASSLQVLCAEAFF. In nucleotides, the CDR3 is TGTGCCAGCAGCTTACAGGTTTTGTGCGCTGAAGCTTTCTTT.

This chain links TRBV14 with TRBJ2-5; TRBD1 agrees at 9 bases. Looked up from germline, CDR1 is SGHDN and CDR2 is FVKESK. V shed 0 bases, J shed 4 bases, and the junction held 9 bases outside the gene matches. The CDR3 covers 17 residues. This chain's CDR3 is CASSQEWPGTGLETQYF. The CDR3 region has the DNA TGTGCCAGCAGCCAAGAATGGCCCGGGACAGGGCTAGAGACCCAGTACTTC.

A remark on this clone: A read error may produce the germline difference seen at one junction end. This chain uses TRBV7-7 with TRBJ2-5, with D possibly being TRBD2 (6 bases). CDR1 SSHAT and CDR2 FNYEAQ come from the germline V gene (reference sequence). The CDR3 has 14 residues. The CDR3 loop reads CASSVAHAGETQYF. The DNA for the CDR3 is TGTGCTAGCAGTGTGGCGCACGCGGGGGAGACCCAGTACTTC.

The V gene is TRBV5-1, the J gene TRBJ2-1; 10 bases align to TRBD2. CDR3 length equals 15 residues. Per germline, CDR1 SGHRS and CDR2 YFSETQ. CDR3 region: CDSGLALSSYNEQFF. CDR3 coding DNA: TGCGATTCGGGACTAGCGTTGAGCTCCTACAATGAGCAGTTCTTC.

The V call is TRBV28, the J call TRBJ2-5; D is unresolved. The CDR3 has 17 amino acids. CDR1 is MDHEN, CDR2 SYDVKM, per germline. Trimming took 3 bases from V and 5 from J, leaving 22 bases between them. CDR3 amino acids: CASSFVPGHGYGETQYF. The CDR3 region has the DNA TGTGCCAGCAGTTTTGTCCCTGGTCATGGGTACGGGGAGACCCAGTACTTC.

V is TRBV6-1 and J is TRBJ1-2; TRBD1 might be the D (6 bases). Germline V gives CDR1 MNHNS, CDR2 SASEGT. CDR3 length: 12 amino acids. Trimming took off 8 bases at V and 2 bases at J, with 9 bases between the two ends. The CDR3 is CASLTGNYGYTF. For the CDR3, the DNA is TGTGCCAGCTTGACAGGAAACTATGGCTACACCTTC.

This clone was counted between two and nine times. This chain uses TRBV19 with TRBJ2-7; 7 bases match TRBD1. The CDR3 spans 14 residues. Germline V gene lookup returns CDR1 LNHDA and CDR2 SQIVND (reference sequence). The trim removed 6 bases at V and 5 bases at J, leaving 10 bases unmatched. The CDR3 bases are TGTGCCAGTAGGTCAAAACAGGGGAGCGACGAGCAGTACTTC. Amino acid sequence: CASRSKQGSDEQYF. The full variable domain, with the rest looked up from reference TRBV19 and TRBJ2-7, is DGGITQSPKYLFRKEGQNVTLSCEQNLNHDAMYWYRQDPGQGLRLIYYSQIVNDFQKGDIAEGYSVSREKKESFPLTVTSAQKNPTAFYLCASRSKQGSDEQYFGPGTRLTVT.

This sequence joins TRBV5-4 and TRBJ2-5; 10 bases match TRBD1. In germline, CDR1 is SGHNT, CDR2 YYREEE (reference sequence). The CDR3 totals 16 residues. Trimming at V came to 0 bases and at J to 5 bases, leaving 7 bases not matched to a gene. CDR3 in DNA: TGTGCCAGCAGCTTGGCCGAGGACAGGGGGATCGAGACCCAGTACTTC. This codes for CASSLAEDRGIETQYF.

The genes are TRBV7-9 and TRBJ2-1; perhaps TRBD1 as D (6 bases). Germline V gives CDR1 SEHNR, CDR2 FQNEAQ (reference sequence). Trimming pared 3 bases from V and 6 bases from J, leaving 21 bases between. CDR3 length equals 17 residues. The CDR3 protein is CASSFRRGYRVGNEQFF. CDR3 sequence (DNA): TGTGCCAGCAGCTTCCGCCGGGGTTACAGGGTAGGCAATGAGCAGTTCTTC.

The chain combines TRBV5-4 with TRBJ1-2; no reliable D call. Germline V lookup: CDR1 SGHNT, CDR2 YYREEE (reference sequence). The CDR3 consists of 12 residues. V dropped 10 bases and J dropped 4 bases, with 14 bases sitting between them. CDR3 nucleotides: TGTGCCGTCCGGGCGGAGGGCTATGGCTACACCTTC. Its translation is CAVRAEGYGYTF.

This sequence joins TRBV9 and TRBJ1-1, with D unclear. Trimming took off 2 bases at V and 0 bases at J, with 11 bases between the two ends. This CDR3 is 15 amino acids long. Germline CDR1 and CDR2: SGDLS and YYNGEE. Written as DNA, the CDR3 is TGTGCCAGCAGCGTCAATCCGTTAGTGAACACTGAAGCTTTCTTT. This sequence encodes CASSVNPLVNTEAFF.

The gene calls are TRBV7-9 and TRBJ2-2; maybe TRBD1 (6 bases). The germline CDR1 and CDR2 sequences are SEHNR and FQNEAQ (reference sequence). The ends were cut back, 5 bases at V and 2 bases at J, with 18 bases in the middle. The CDR3 is made up of 17 amino acids. This CDR3 is CASSPLSGTNNTGELFF. The CDR3 DNA is TGTGCCAGCAGCCCACTTTCCGGGACAAACAACACCGGGGAGCTGTTTTTT.

V and J are TRBV14 and TRBJ1-2; 7 positions match TRBD1. Germline lookup yields CDR1 SGHDN and CDR2 FVKESK. V lost 1 base to trimming and J lost 0 bases; unmatched junction nucleotides: 8. This CDR3 comprises 17 residues. CDR3 region: CASSQGAGGLANYGYTF. DNA of the CDR3: TGTGCCAGCAGCCAAGGGGCAGGGGGGTTAGCTAACTATGGCTACACCTTC.

J is TRBJ1-5 and V is TRBV5-5, with no clear D. This CDR3 spans 14 amino acids. V lost 4 bases, J lost 5 bases, and 13 bases lay in between. The germline CDR1 and CDR2 sequences are SGHKS and YYEKEE (reference sequence). The chain's CDR3 is CASSPRAVDQPQHF. DNA of the CDR3: TGTGCCAGCAGCCCGCGGGCAGTCGATCAGCCCCAGCATTTT.

The gene calls are TRBV28 and TRBJ2-7; 7 positions match TRBD1. CDR3 length: 13 residues. V trimming: 7 bases; J trimming: 5 bases; junction bases outside the gene matches: 8. Germline-derived CDR1 and CDR2 are MDHEN and SYDVKM. This CDR3 is CASTLTGFHEQYF. DNA for the CDR3: TGTGCCAGCACATTGACAGGGTTCCACGAGCAGTACTTC.

This clone occurred once. The rearrangement links TRBV6-1 to TRBJ2-5; possibly TRBD1 for D (5 bases). The V end lost 6 bases, the J end lost 6 bases, and 17 bases lay between the germline ends. Germline-derived CDR1 and CDR2 are MNHNS and SASEGT. This CDR3 spans 14 amino acids. CDR3 in amino acids: CASSGPQGVQTQYF. Written as DNA, the CDR3 is TGTGCCAGCAGCGGACCTCAGGGTGTGCAGACCCAGTACTTC.

The chain combines TRBV9 with TRBJ1-5; D gene uncertain. V lost 0 bases, J lost 5 bases, and 6 bases lay in between. There are 13 residues in the CDR3. Germline V gene sequence: CDR1 SGDLS, CDR2 YYNGEE. CDR3 amino acids: CASSVGGYQPQHF. CDR3 nucleotides: TGTGCCAGCAGCGTAGGAGGGTATCAGCCCCAGCATTTT.

The chain recombines TRBV11-2 with TRBJ1-2; 7 nucleotides agree with TRBD1. Germline loops: CDR1 SGHAT, CDR2 FQNNGV. The V and J ends lost 5 bases and 6 bases, in that order; junction bases with no gene match: 9. CDR3 length equals 14 residues. This CDR3 is CASSPLRGYDGYTF. As DNA, the CDR3 is TGTGCCAGCAGCCCACTCAGGGGGTATGATGGCTACACCTTC.

The CDR3 bases are TGTGCCAGCAGTGACGAAGGACGGGGGAGGGTAGAGGAGCAGTTCTTC. This codes for CASSDEGRGRVEEQFF. The genes are TRBV6-4 and TRBJ2-1, with 7 bases that match TRBD2. V trimming: 2 bases; J trimming: 10 bases; junction bases outside the gene matches: 14. The germline V gene encodes CDR1 MRHNA and CDR2 SNTAGT. This CDR3 comprises 16 residues.

The rearrangement uses TRBV7-2 and TRBJ1-5; no firm D call. Germline CDR1 is SGHTA and CDR2 is FQGNSA. The CDR3 is 14 residues long. Trimming removed 3 bases at V and 1 base at J, with 7 bases between. CDR3 bases: TGTGCCAGCAGCTTGAGACAAAGCAATCAGCCCCAGCATTTT. Translated, it gives CASSLRQSNQPQHF. The full variable domain, rest sourced from reference TRBV7-2 and TRBJ1-5, is GAGVSQSPSNKVTEKGKDVELRCDPISGHTALYWYRQSLGQGLEFLIYFQGNSAPDKSGLPSDRFSAERTGGSVSTLTIQRTQQEDSAVYLCASSLRQSNQPQHFGDGTRLSIL.

The rearrangement links TRBV4-2 to TRBJ1-1; D is unclear. The germline V gene has CDR1 LGHNA and CDR2 YNFKEQ. V was shortened by 4 bases and J by 1 base, with 7 bases between the two germline ends. The CDR3 covers 13 residues. The CDR3: CASSLQPNTEAFF. DNA of the CDR3: TGTGCCAGCAGCCTACAGCCGAACACTGAAGCTTTCTTT.

CDR3 DNA: TGCGCCAGCAGAAATGACAGGGGCTGGGGCGCTTTCTTT. This encodes CASRNDRGWGAFF. The V call is TRBV10-2, the J call TRBJ1-1; 8 positions match TRBD1. Germline values: CDR1 WSHSY, CDR2 SAAADI. V trimming: 6 bases; J trimming: 11 bases; junction bases outside the gene matches: 11. This CDR3 is built from 13 residues.

V and J are TRBV28 and TRBJ2-7, with 8 bases aligning to TRBD2. This CDR3 has 18 residues. V shed 5 bases, J shed 0 bases, and the junction held 15 bases outside the gene matches. Per germline, CDR1 MDHEN and CDR2 SYDVKM. CDR3 nucleotides: TGTGCCAGCAGTCCGACACCTCTTGACGGGGGGGACTCCTACGAGCAGTACTTC. Translating it yields CASSPTPLDGGDSYEQYF.

This chain connects TRBV5-1 to TRBJ2-1; 7 bases are shared with TRBD1. Germline V gives CDR1 SGHRS, CDR2 YFSETQ. Trimming cost V 0 bases and J 4 bases; bases outside gene matches: 4. This CDR3 is built from 15 residues. CDR3 amino acids: CASSLAGTEYNEQFF. CDR3 DNA sequence: TGCGCCAGCAGCTTGGCCGGGACAGAGTACAATGAGCAGTTCTTC.

The chain recombines TRBV2 with TRBJ2-4; 10 bases are a match to TRBD2. Germline loops: CDR1 SNHLY, CDR2 FYNNEI. The CDR3 runs to 14 residues. V lost 6 bases and J lost 1; bases outside the gene matches: 0. CDR3 amino acids: CASRLAGAKNIQYF. The CDR3 DNA sequence: TGTGCCAGCAGACTAGCGGGGGCCAAAAACATTCAGTACTTC.